The present T cell receptor (beta chain) was sequenced within a study of spatial heterogeneity in lung cancer. Note on this clonotype: A much larger clone lies one base from this, so it may be a read error.

Each TCR cDNA molecule bore a unique molecular identifier. Using its own MiXCR run on the 5' RACE reads, TCRdb lists one record per CDR3 protein. The table includes around 20,000 distinct CDR3 sequences, under 20% detected once. Trimming removed 3 bases from V and 3 bases from J, with 11 bases in between. Per the germline V gene, CDR1 is MNHEY and CDR2 is SMNVEV (reference sequence). This CDR3 is 14 amino acids long. Time point in this sample: sample taken at primary tumor resection. Material for sequencing was whole RNA from tumor, nontumor lung or frozen PBMC, left unsorted. V usage is TRBV27 and J usage is TRBJ1-1; the D gene is possibly TRBD1 (5 bases). This clonotype was obtained from a male donor with early-stage non-small cell lung cancer. Sequenced here: PBMCs, sampled at surgery. The CDR3 spells CASSLTIGDTEAFF. The CDR3 DNA is TGTGCCAGCAGTTTGACTATAGGGGACACTGAAGCTTTCTTT.